This entry lists 8 T cell receptor beta chains sequenced from one sample in a study of STAT3 mutations in large granular lymphocyte leukemia. Study-level points and caveats: Every T-LGLL patient had at least one immunodominant TCRbeta clonotype.

The assay was immunoSEQ multiplex PCR, and TCRdb's table has in-frame clones only and misses some. The data contain 9,500 to 12,000 clones, approximately 83% of them singletons. The antigens these receptors bind are not known. Specimen: peripheral blood mononuclear cells. The receptor set was obtained from a man aged 80 or over with T-cell large granular lymphocyte leukemia. Some clones in this sample may be carry-over from other donors' samples.

The chain uses TRBV6-6 and TRBJ1-5; perhaps TRBD1 as D (5 bases). CDR1 is MNHNY, CDR2 SVGAGI, per germline (reference sequence). Trimming took off 8 bases at V and 2 bases at J, with 13 bases between the two ends. The CDR3 is 14 amino acids. In DNA form, the CDR3 reads TGTGCCAGCGGTTCCGGACAAGGCAATCAGCCCCAGCATTTT. This sequence encodes CASGSGQGNQPQHF.

The rearrangement links TRBV18 to TRBJ2-7; 9 bases are shared with TRBD1. The germline V gene has CDR1 KGHSH and CDR2 LQKENI. V was pared by 1 base and J by 0 bases, with 7 bases of the junction left unmatched. The CDR3 consists of 17 residues. The CDR3 region has the DNA TGTGCCAGCTCACCACAAGGTGGACAGGGGACCTCCTACGAGCAGTACTTC. Encoded protein: CASSPQGGQGTSYEQYF.

The chain joins TRBV5-1 to TRBJ2-7; the match to TRBD1 covers 7 bases. CDR1 is SGHRS and CDR2 is YFSETQ in the germline V gene. V shed 4 bases and J 1 base; nucleotides not matched to a gene: 5. This CDR3 comprises 14 residues. As DNA, the CDR3 is TGCGCCAGCAGCCAGGGACAGCAATCCTACGAGCAGTACTTC. Amino acids: CASSQGQQSYEQYF.

CDR3 DNA: TGCAGCGCAAGGGGGGGAATGGGGGGCTACACCTTC. This gives the protein CSARGGMGGYTF. The chain links TRBV29-1 to TRBJ1-2; a possible D gene is TRBD1 (6 bases). The CDR3 length is 12 residues. V was cut by 7 bases and J by 8 bases, with 17 bases left in between. Germline CDR1 and CDR2: SQVTM and ANQGSEA.

The rearrangement joins TRBV6-1 to TRBJ1-1, with 8 bases aligning to TRBD1. The CDR3 runs 15 residues. The ends lost 9 bases at V and 4 bases at J; junction bases unmatched: 13. The V gene's germline CDR1 is MNHNS and CDR2 SASEGT. The CDR3 region is CASRQGSSGSTEAFF. Here the CDR3 DNA reads TGTGCCAGTAGACAGGGGAGCTCTGGGAGCACTGAAGCTTTCTTT.

J is TRBJ2-1 and V is TRBV5-8, with unresolved D. V was trimmed by 0 bases and J by 0 bases, leaving 7 bases between them. CDR1 and CDR2 (germline): SGHTS, YDEGEE. The CDR3 consists of 15 residues. The CDR3 nucleotides are TGTGCCAGCAGCTTGGGGATGTCCTCCTACAATGAGCAGTTCTTC. Protein sequence: CASSLGMSSYNEQFF.

The J gene is TRBJ1-4, the V gene TRBV5-1; D is undetermined. The CDR3 spans 13 residues. V was shortened by 4 bases and J by 5 bases, with 9 bases between the two germline ends. CDR1 is SGHRS and CDR2 is YFSETQ in the germline V gene. CDR3 nucleotides: TGCGCCAGCAGCCCAGAGGGAAATGAAAAACTGTTTTTT. Its protein product is CASSPEGNEKLFF. Full variable domain (rest looked up from reference TRBV5-1 and TRBJ1-4): KAGVTQTPRYLIKTRGQQVTLSCSPISGHRSVSWYQQTPGQGLQFLFEYFSETQRNKGNFPGRFSGRQFSNSRSEMNVSTLELGDSALYLCASSPEGNEKLFFGSGTQLSVL.

This chain joins TRBV30 and TRBJ2-1; D is undetermined. The germline CDR1 and CDR2 sequences are GTSNPN and SVGIG (reference sequence). The V and J ends lost 4 bases and 10 bases respectively, with 20 bases between them. The CDR3 has 14 amino acids. CDR3: CAWKPLGSNIEQFF. The CDR3 nucleotides are TGTGCCTGGAAACCCCTGGGGTCGAATATCGAGCAGTTCTTC.